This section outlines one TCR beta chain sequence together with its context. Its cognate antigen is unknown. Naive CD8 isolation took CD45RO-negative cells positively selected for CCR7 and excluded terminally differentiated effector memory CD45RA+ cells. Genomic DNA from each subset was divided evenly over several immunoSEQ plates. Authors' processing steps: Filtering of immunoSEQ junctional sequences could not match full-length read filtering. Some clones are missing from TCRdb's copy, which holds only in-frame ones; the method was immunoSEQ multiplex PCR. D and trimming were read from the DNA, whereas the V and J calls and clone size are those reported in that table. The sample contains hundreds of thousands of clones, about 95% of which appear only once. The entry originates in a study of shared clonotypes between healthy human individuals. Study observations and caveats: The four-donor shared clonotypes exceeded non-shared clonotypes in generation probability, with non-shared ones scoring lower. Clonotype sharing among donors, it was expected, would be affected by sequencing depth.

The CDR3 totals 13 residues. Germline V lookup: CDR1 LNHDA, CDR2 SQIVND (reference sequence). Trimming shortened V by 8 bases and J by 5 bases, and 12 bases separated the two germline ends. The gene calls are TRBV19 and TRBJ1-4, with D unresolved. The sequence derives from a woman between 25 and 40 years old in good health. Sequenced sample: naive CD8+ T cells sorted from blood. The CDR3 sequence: CASRTVQNEKLFF. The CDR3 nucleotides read TGTGCCAGTCGGACTGTTCAAAATGAAAAACTGTTTTTT.